A selection of T cell receptor beta chains follows, all from one sample in a study of response to subunit inactivated influenza vaccine. TCRdb reprocessed the RT-PCR reads via MiXCR and lists one record per CDR3 protein. The data contain about 780,000 distinct CDR3 sequences, roughly 18% of them singletons. The sequenced sample was PBMCs from blood, obtained roughly 5 days after vaccination. These receptors were obtained from a man aged 50-59 years who received an inactivated influenza vaccine. Each CDR3 is given with its conserved first and last residue. Each record gives: clone size, J gene, D gene, V gene, CDR3 DNA, CDR3 protein. The D gene is left open where the match is weak. A clone size is listed for some rows: how often the clone was seen (once, few, many), or a class if it is expanded.

size: .
J: TRBJ2-2
D: .
V: TRBV7-2
DNA: TGTGCCAGCAAACCCCCCAGGGATCCGAACACCGGGGAGCTGTTTTTT
CDR3: CASKPPRDPNTGELFF

size: few
J: TRBJ2-1
D: .
V: TRBV27
DNA: TGTGCCAGCAGTTTGGAAGATCGACACAATGAGCAGTTCTTC
CDR3: CASSLEDRHNEQFF

size: many
J: TRBJ1-1
D: .
V: TRBV12-3/TRBV12-4
DNA: TGTGCCAGCAGTTTATTCGCCGAGAACACTGAAGCTTTCTTT
CDR3: CASSLFAENTEAFF

size: .
J: TRBJ1-5
D: .
V: TRBV27
DNA: TGTGCCAGCAGTTCCCTTAGACAGCCCTCTAGCAATCAGCCCCAGCATTTT
CDR3: CASSSLRQPSSNQPQHF

size: .
J: TRBJ2-7
D: TRBD2
V: TRBV18
DNA: TGTGCCAGCTCATTCGCTAGCGGGGACGAGCAGTACTTC
CDR3: CASSFASGDEQYF

size: many
J: TRBJ2-2
D: .
V: TRBV6-5
DNA: TGTGCCAGCAGTTACTCCCAGGGCACCGGGGAGCTGTTTTTT
CDR3: CASSYSQGTGELFF

size: many
J: TRBJ1-1
D: .
V: TRBV6-5
DNA: TGTGCCAGCAGTTACGAGGGGAGAGCTTTCTTT
CDR3: CASSYEGRAFF

size: few
J: TRBJ2-1
D: .
V: TRBV6-2/TRBV6-3
DNA: TGTGCCAGCAACGACGGGGGTCCTTTAGCTGAGCAGTTCTTC
CDR3: CASNDGGPLAEQFF

size: few
J: TRBJ1-4
D: TRBD1
V: TRBV20-1
DNA: TGCAGTGCTAGAAGGAGGGACAGGGTTAATGAAAAACTGTTTTTT
CDR3: CSARRRDRVNEKLFF

size: few
J: TRBJ2-7
D: TRBD2
V: TRBV20-1
DNA: TGCAGTGCTAGAAGCGGGGTGGGAGCCTACGAGCAGTACTTC
CDR3: CSARSGVGAYEQYF

size: few
J: TRBJ1-1
D: TRBD1
V: TRBV4-2
DNA: TGTGCCAGCAGCCACCCCACAGGGGGCTACACTGAAGCTTTCTTT
CDR3: CASSHPTGGYTEAFF

size: few
J: TRBJ2-6
D: TRBD2
V: TRBV20-1
DNA: TGCAGTGCTAAACAAGCGGGAAGACGCTCTGGGGCCAACGTCCTGACTTTC
CDR3: CSAKQAGRRSGANVLTF

size: .
J: TRBJ2-5
D: .
V: TRBV6-1
DNA: TGTGCCAGCAGGCCCCGGGAATCATGGGAAGAGACCCAGTACTTC
CDR3: CASRPRESWEETQYF

size: few
J: TRBJ1-6
D: .
V: TRBV6-1
DNA: TGTGCCACCGGCATCAAGCGAGGGGGTTCACCCCTCCACTTT
CDR3: CATGIKRGGSPLHF

size: .
J: TRBJ2-3
D: .
V: TRBV9
DNA: TGTGCCAGCAGCGTAGATCCATCAACGCAGGATACGCAGTATTTT
CDR3: CASSVDPSTQDTQYF

size: many
J: TRBJ2-1
D: TRBD2
V: TRBV20-1
DNA: TGCAGGGGACTAGCGGGAGGAAGCGAGCAGTTCTTC
CDR3: CRGLAGGSEQFF

size: .
J: TRBJ2-3
D: .
V: TRBV5-1
DNA: TGCGCCAGCAGCTTGGGGGGAGTTCCTATGGATACGCAGTATTTT
CDR3: CASSLGGVPMDTQYF

size: few
J: TRBJ1-2
D: .
V: TRBV12-3/TRBV12-4
DNA: TGTGCCAGCACCCTAGCTAACTATGGCTACACCTTC
CDR3: CASTLANYGYTF

size: .
J: TRBJ1-2
D: TRBD1
V: TRBV6-1
DNA: TGTGCCAGCAGTGAAACAGGGGGTTGGAGTGGCTACACCTTC
CDR3: CASSETGGWSGYTF

size: .
J: TRBJ1-1
D: TRBD1
V: TRBV28
DNA: TGTGCCAGCAGCTTTACAGGGGTGGCCACTGAAGCTTTCTTT
CDR3: CASSFTGVATEAFF

size: .
J: TRBJ2-1
D: .
V: TRBV6-2/TRBV6-3
DNA: TGTGCCAGCAGTTACGGCGTGGGGTCTCTGAGTTTGAATGAGCAGTTCTTC
CDR3: CASSYGVGSLSLNEQFF

size: .
J: TRBJ1-1
D: .
V: TRBV5-1
DNA: TGCGCCAGCAGCTTGCTACAAGATACTGAAGCTTTCTTT
CDR3: CASSLLQDTEAFF

size: .
J: TRBJ1-2
D: .
V: TRBV29-1
DNA: TGCAGCGTTGAACTGGGGGCGGCGGGCCACACCTTC
CDR3: CSVELGAAGHTF

size: few
J: TRBJ1-5
D: .
V: TRBV6-2/TRBV6-3
DNA: TGTGCCAGCAGCCCTAGACAGACCATAACTAATCAGCCCCAGCATTTT
CDR3: CASSPRQTITNQPQHF

size: few
J: TRBJ1-4
D: TRBD1
V: TRBV5-1
DNA: TGCGCCAGCAGCGGGGGGGACAGCCGTAATGAAAAACTGTTTTTT
CDR3: CASSGGDSRNEKLFF

size: .
J: TRBJ2-4
D: .
V: TRBV2
DNA: TGTGCCAGCACGTTGGCCGGGCACATTCAGTACTTC
CDR3: CASTLAGHIQYF

size: .
J: TRBJ2-1
D: .
V: TRBV5-1
DNA: TGCGCCAGCAGCTTTACGCGGGACGAGCAGTTCTTC
CDR3: CASSFTRDEQFF

size: .
J: TRBJ2-1
D: .
V: TRBV5-1
DNA: TGCGCCAGCAGCTTTATGGGGGGAGCCTGGGATGAGCAGTTCTTC
CDR3: CASSFMGGAWDEQFF

size: .
J: TRBJ2-1
D: .
V: TRBV20-1
DNA: TGCAGTGCTACTCCCCGGGACCGGAGCTCCTACAATGAGCAGTTCTTC
CDR3: CSATPRDRSSYNEQFF

size: .
J: TRBJ1-6
D: .
V: TRBV5-5
DNA: TGTGCCAGCAGCTTGTCTGACAGAGGGTCTACACCCCTCCACTTT
CDR3: CASSLSDRGSTPLHF

size: .
J: TRBJ2-5
D: TRBD1
V: TRBV18
DNA: TGTGCCAGCACGACGAAACAGGGGCTTCAAGAGACCCAGTACTTC
CDR3: CASTTKQGLQETQYF

size: .
J: TRBJ2-7
D: TRBD1
V: TRBV6-1
DNA: TGTGCCAGCAGGACCGGGACAGGGGGCTCGGAGCAGTACTTC
CDR3: CASRTGTGGSEQYF

size: .
J: TRBJ2-1
D: TRBD1
V: TRBV5-1
DNA: TGCGCCAGCAGAAGGGACAGGCTCTACAATGAGCAGTTCTTC
CDR3: CASRRDRLYNEQFF

size: few
J: TRBJ2-1
D: TRBD1
V: TRBV12-3/TRBV12-4
DNA: TGTGCCAGCAGTCCGGGACAGGGCCAATTCTTC
CDR3: CASSPGQGQFF

size: .
J: TRBJ1-1
D: .
V: TRBV5-5
DNA: TGTGCCAGCAGCTTGGATCCAGGGAGGGACACTGAAGCTTTCTTT
CDR3: CASSLDPGRDTEAFF

size: few
J: TRBJ2-7
D: .
V: TRBV11-2
DNA: TGTGCCAGCAGCCAACGTGGGGACGAGCAGTACTTC
CDR3: CASSQRGDEQYF

size: .
J: TRBJ2-1
D: .
V: TRBV20-1
DNA: TGCAGTGCACAGAGGGGTCGGAATGAGCAGTTCTTC
CDR3: CSAQRGRNEQFF

size: .
J: TRBJ2-3
D: .
V: TRBV4-3
DNA: TGCGCCAGCAGCCAAGATGATAAGGCTAGCACAGATACGCAGTATTTC
CDR3: CASSQDDKASTDTQYF